These T cell receptor beta chains were read from a single sample in a study of blood T cells in healthy people across ages. A single record per CDR3 protein comes from TCRdb applying MiXCR to the 5' RACE reads. The table records some 1.5 million distinct CDR3 sequences, 35% to 45% of them present only once. Sequencing was performed on blood. Every receptor here comes from a woman younger than 30 in good health. CDR3s include the opening cysteine and the closing phenylalanine or tryptophan. The D gene is left open where the match is weak. Only part of the rows carry a size: once, few, many, or a class if the clone is expanded.

cdr3_nt	cdr3_aa	d_call	clone_size	v_call	j_call
TGTGCCAGCAGTGAGGAGGTTTATCTCTATGGCTACACCTTC	CASSEEVYLYGYTF	-	few	TRBV6-1	TRBJ1-2
TGCAGTGCTAGAGATAACAGGGTCCCCCAAGAGACCCAGTACTTC	CSARDNRVPQETQYF	-	-	TRBV20-1	TRBJ2-5
TGCAGCGTTGGTATTAGGTCAAACACTGAAGCTTTCTTT	CSVGIRSNTEAFF	-	-	TRBV29-1	TRBJ1-1
TGTGCCAGCAGTGGAATTGAATTCTCCTACAATGAGCAGTTCTTC	CASSGIEFSYNEQFF	-	once	TRBV2	TRBJ2-1
TGTGCCAGCAGCGTGGGGGATAGAGCCAAAAACATTCAGTACTTC	CASSVGDRAKNIQYF	-	-	TRBV9	TRBJ2-4
TGTGCCAGCAGCCAGGGACTAGCGATCGGATACAATGAGCAGTACTTC	CASSQGLAIGYNEQYF	TRBD2	-	TRBV3-1	TRBJ2-7
TGTGCCAGCAGTACCCTCCGACCCAATCAGCCCCAGCATTTT	CASSTLRPNQPQHF	-	few	TRBV6-5	TRBJ1-5
TGTGCCACCAAGTTTGGAGATACGCAGTATTTT	CATKFGDTQYF	-	-	TRBV24-1	TRBJ2-3
TGTGCCAGCAGTCCTTTGACAGGGAGCACTGAAGCTTTCTTT	CASSPLTGSTEAFF	TRBD1	few	TRBV27	TRBJ1-1
TGTGCCAGCAGCTTAGGAGTCGTTTCGAACTATGGCTACACCTTC	CASSLGVVSNYGYTF	-	-	TRBV7-9	TRBJ1-2
TGCGCCAGCAGCCAATGGGACAGGGGCTACGAGCAGTACTTC	CASSQWDRGYEQYF	TRBD1	few	TRBV4-3	TRBJ2-7
TGTGCCAGCAGCACTAGCGGGGCCTACAACAATGAGCAGTTCTTC	CASSTSGAYNNEQFF	TRBD2	-	TRBV11-2	TRBJ2-1
TGCGCCAGCAGCTATTACAGCAGCAATCAGCCCCAGCATTTT	CASSYYSSNQPQHF	-	few	TRBV4-1	TRBJ1-5
TGTGCCACCAGTGAGAGCGAGACCCAGTACTTC	CATSESETQYF	-	few	TRBV24-1	TRBJ2-5
TGTGCCAGCCAGACTGACCCTCGGCGGGAGACCCCCTACAATGAGCAGTTCTTC	CASQTDPRRETPYNEQFF	TRBD2	-	TRBV27	TRBJ2-1
TGCGCCAGCAGCCAGGACAGTAGCCGCGAGCAGTTCTTC	CASSQDSSREQFF	-	-	TRBV5-1	TRBJ2-1
TGTGCCAGCAGCCAAGGACTCACAGGGAATGAGCAGTTCTTC	CASSQGLTGNEQFF	-	-	TRBV3-1	TRBJ2-1
TGCAGTGCTGGGGGGACTAGCGGGAAGCGCACGTATACGCAGTATTTT	CSAGGTSGKRTYTQYF	TRBD2	-	TRBV20-1	TRBJ2-3
TGTGCCAGCAGCGTACAGGGATTCGGGAACGAGCAGTACTTC	CASSVQGFGNEQYF	-	-	TRBV7-2	TRBJ2-7
TGTGCCAGCAGCCCAGACTACCGCCCCCACACAGATACGCAGTATTTT	CASSPDYRPHTDTQYF	-	many	TRBV7-3	TRBJ2-3
TGTGCCAGCAGCGTGAGACCGACAGGGGACACTGAAGCTTTCTTT	CASSVRPTGDTEAFF	TRBD1	-	TRBV9	TRBJ1-1
TGTGCCAGCAGTCGGGACAGGGCCACTGAAGCTTTCTTT	CASSRDRATEAFF	TRBD1	-	TRBV5-1	TRBJ1-1
TGCAGTGCTAGAAAGCTTGACAGCGGGGAGCTGTTTTTT	CSARKLDSGELFF	-	once	TRBV20-1	TRBJ2-2
TGTGCCAGCAGTGAAACTCTCAGATCGAGCTCCTACAATGAGCAGTTCTTC	CASSETLRSSSYNEQFF	-	few	TRBV25-1	TRBJ2-1
TGTGCCAGCAGCCAAGTTGGCAACAGGGGGCAGTTCTTC	CASSQVGNRGQFF	TRBD1	few	TRBV3-1	TRBJ2-1
TGTGCCAGCAGTACACTCCATGACAGGGGTAGCTATGGCTACACCTTC	CASSTLHDRGSYGYTF	TRBD1	-	TRBV12-3/TRBV12-4	TRBJ1-2
TGTGCCAGCAGTGCCCCTGGTCTCCCGTCAGATACGCAGTATTTT	CASSAPGLPSDTQYF	-	-	TRBV6-1	TRBJ2-3
TGCAGCGTCCTCTACGGGGAGCTGTTTTTT	CSVLYGELFF	-	-	TRBV29-1	TRBJ2-2
TGCGTCAGCAGCCAAGAAGGCTCCATGGTAACCCAAGAGACCCAGTACTTC	CVSSQEGSMVTQETQYF	-	-	TRBV4-3	TRBJ2-5
TGCGCCAGCAGCTCAACGTCTCCCTTCCTGAGCTCCTACAATGAGCAGTTCTTC	CASSSTSPFLSSYNEQFF	-	-	TRBV5-1	TRBJ2-1
TGTGCCAGCAGTTGGGGCGGGCCGTACGAGCAGTACTTC	CASSWGGPYEQYF	-	-	TRBV12-3/TRBV12-4	TRBJ2-7
TGCAGTGTAAGACTAGCGGGGAGCAAAAATGAGCAGTTCTTC	CSVRLAGSKNEQFF	TRBD2	few	TRBV20-1	TRBJ2-1
TGCAGCGTTGACGTCGGGGAAGTTGGCTATGGCTACACCTTC	CSVDVGEVGYGYTF	-	-	TRBV29-1	TRBJ1-2
TGTGCCAGCAGCCCACAGGGGAGGATGAACACTGAAGCTTTCTTT	CASSPQGRMNTEAFF	TRBD1	-	TRBV5-5	TRBJ1-1
TGTGCCAGCAGCTTGGGACAGAGTTTATACGAGCAGTACTTC	CASSLGQSLYEQYF	TRBD1	-	TRBV7-2	TRBJ2-7
TGCGCCAGCAGCCAAGGACTAGCGACGGGTGAGCAGTTCTTC	CASSQGLATGEQFF	TRBD2	-	TRBV4-3	TRBJ2-1
TGTGCCAGCAGCTTTTTGGGCTCGCGCAATTCACCCCTCCACTTT	CASSFLGSRNSPLHF	-	-	TRBV5-5	TRBJ1-6
TGTGCCAGCAGCGGGTTTAGCTATCTGGCCAAAAACATTCAGTACTTC	CASSGFSYLAKNIQYF	-	few	TRBV7-9	TRBJ2-4
TGCAGCGTTGCGGGACGGTTGGGCACTGAAGCTTTCTTT	CSVAGRLGTEAFF	-	-	TRBV29-1	TRBJ1-1
TGCAGCGTTGTAGGACTAGCGGGAGGGGCTACGCAGTATTTT	CSVVGLAGGATQYF	TRBD2	few	TRBV29-1	TRBJ2-3
TGTGCCAGCAGGAAGGCGGAGCGCTCCTACGAGCAGTACTTC	CASRKAERSYEQYF	-	few	TRBV2	TRBJ2-7
TGTGCCAGTAGTATCCAAATAGAGGCCAACGTCCTGACTTTC	CASSIQIEANVLTF	-	few	TRBV19	TRBJ2-6
TGTGCCAGCAGTTATATAGTCCCCTACGAGCAGTACTTC	CASSYIVPYEQYF	-	few	TRBV6-2/TRBV6-3	TRBJ2-7
TGCGCCAGCAGCCAATCAAGGTCCCACAATGAGCAGTTCTTC	CASSQSRSHNEQFF	-	-	TRBV4-3	TRBJ2-1
TGTGCCAGCAGCTTAGCGTACGGGACAACTCCTTACGAGCAGTACTTC	CASSLAYGTTPYEQYF	-	few	TRBV7-2	TRBJ2-7
TGTGCCAGCAGTTTAAGACAGAGTCCTTCACCCCTCCACTTT	CASSLRQSPSPLHF	-	-	TRBV27	TRBJ1-6
TGTGCCAGCCGGACGGAGGATGAGCAGTTCTTC	CASRTEDEQFF	-	few	TRBV12-3/TRBV12-4	TRBJ2-1
TGTGCCAGCAGCTTCCGACTAGCGAACACAGATACGCAGTATTTT	CASSFRLANTDTQYF	TRBD2	-	TRBV11-2	TRBJ2-3
TGTGCCAGCAGTGACACGGGAGGAGCCTACAATGAGCAGTTCTTC	CASSDTGGAYNEQFF	TRBD2	few	TRBV6-5	TRBJ2-1
TGCAGCGTACGCCTACCGCAGGGCCCCTACGAGCAGTACTTC	CSVRLPQGPYEQYF	-	few	TRBV29-1	TRBJ2-7